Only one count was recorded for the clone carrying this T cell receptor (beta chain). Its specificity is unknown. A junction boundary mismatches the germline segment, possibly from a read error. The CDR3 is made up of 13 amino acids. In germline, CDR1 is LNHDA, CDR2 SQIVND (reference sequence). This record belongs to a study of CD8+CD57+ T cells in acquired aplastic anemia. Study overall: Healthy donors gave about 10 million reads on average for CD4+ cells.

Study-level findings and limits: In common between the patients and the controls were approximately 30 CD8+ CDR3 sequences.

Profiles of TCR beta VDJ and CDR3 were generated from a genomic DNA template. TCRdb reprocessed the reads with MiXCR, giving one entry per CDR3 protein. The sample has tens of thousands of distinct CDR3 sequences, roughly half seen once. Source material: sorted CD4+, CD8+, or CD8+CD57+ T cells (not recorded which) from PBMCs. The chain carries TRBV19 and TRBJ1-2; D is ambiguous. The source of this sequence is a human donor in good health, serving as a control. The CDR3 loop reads CASSIVSGGGCTF. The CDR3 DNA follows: TGTGCCAGTAGTATAGTCTCTGGCGGTGGCTGCACCTTC.